The clone carrying this TCR beta chain is a singleton in its sample. The entry originates in a study of blood T cell repertoires in COVID-19. The CDR3 is 13 amino acids. Germline loops: CDR1 LNHDA, CDR2 SQIVND (reference sequence). V lost 4 bases and J 0 bases, leaving 4 bases between the germline ends. Assay: immunoSEQ multiplex PCR; the TCRdb copy retains only in-frame clones and omits some. This table holds about 220,000 clones, 75% to 85% found once. The rearrangement links TRBV19 to TRBJ1-5; D call uncertain. The TCR comes from a human donor in a cohort sampled during active COVID-19. Sequenced input: peripheral blood. CDR3 residues: CASSRHSNQPQHF. The CDR3 DNA reads TGTGCCAGTAGTAGACATAGCAATCAGCCCCAGCATTTT.